This T cell receptor (beta chain) was identified in a study of radiotherapy plus CTLA-4 blockade in lung cancer. The CDR3 spans 14 residues. The germline gives CDR1 SGHNT, CDR2 YENEEA. J gave up 4 bases and V 5 bases, and 6 bases lay outside the gene matches. The assay was immunoSEQ multiplex PCR, and TCRdb's table has in-frame clones only and misses some. Found here are 40,000 to 55,000 clones, more than 70% of them singletons; the top ten hold about 2.7%. Ipilimumab-mediated CTLA-4 blockade plus focal radiation was given to patients having chemo-refractory metastatic non-small-cell lung cancer. The sequencing used peripheral blood, collected from a patient treated with radiotherapy plus ipilimumab. The rearrangement links TRBV11-3 to TRBJ2-3, with TRBD1 identical over 7 bases. The sequence came from a human donor with non-small cell lung cancer whose response to radiotherapy plus ipilimumab could not be evaluated. The CDR3 coding sequence is TGTGCCAGCAGCCAACAGGGGTTAGCAGATACGCAGTATTTT. Protein product: CASSQQGLADTQYF.